The T cell receptor beta chain described here comes from a study of cytomegalovirus exposure and HLA in healthy donors. About the study: There were some 120 million unique TCR beta sequences, drawn from about 179 million T cells, in an earlier analysis. Study-wide results and caveats: Most TCR beta V segments were productive about 87% or about 30% of the time in an earlier analysis.

This clone occurred a few times. The antigen is unknown. PCR amplification relied on 60 Vbeta primers (plus 13 Jbeta primers). Sequenced by immunoSEQ multiplex PCR; TCRdb stores in-frame clones only, minus some. The sample holds 100,000 to 150,000 clones, approximately 84% seen once. There are 16 residues in the CDR3. Germline V gives CDR1 MNHEY, CDR2 SVGAGI. The V and J ends lost 2 bases and 7 bases, in that order; junction bases with no gene match: 8. The TCR originated in a boy between 2 and 15 years old in good health and CMV-seronegative. Specimen: PBMCs. V gene TRBV6-5 combines with J gene TRBJ2-1, with 10 bases identical to TRBD2. The CDR3 sequence: CASSYVGAGGGNEQFF. The CDR3 region has the DNA TGTGCCAGCAGTTACGTGGGAGCGGGGGGGGGAAATGAGCAGTTCTTC.